The present entry profiles one T cell receptor beta chain with its context. This clonotype came up a few times. Its antigen specificity is not known. Nothing much larger sits one base from this clone, and base qualities are not available. The method behind the library was RT-PCR. The sequencing machine was an Illumina HiSeq 2500. TCRdb reanalyzed the raw reads on its own, using fastp at Q25 for trimming and MiXCR for clone calling, and kept in-frame beta chains. Identical CDR3 proteins give one entry, which carries the most common genes and DNA. The sample records approximately 200,000 distinct CDR3 sequences, around 14% of which are singletons. The ten largest account for roughly 24% of the sample. The data stem from a study of response to subunit inactivated influenza vaccine (dated by TCRdb to 2017 to 2018). In the study overall: Deep quantitative profiling of the T cell receptor repertoire was used in the study to follow responses to a trivalent subunit inactivated influenza vaccine.

What the research found in general, with its limitations: It was suggested by the authors that each seasonal influenza vaccination may recruit only a limited number of new T cells.

The TCR originated in a middle-aged man who received an inactivated influenza vaccine. Donor details come from another sample of the same person, matched by shared clones. Material: CD8+ T cells sorted from PBMCs, obtained roughly 5 days after vaccination.

The DNA sequence is as follows: TGTGCCAGCAGTCCCACAGGGCCCTTCGCCAAAAACATTCAGTACTTC. It codes for CASSPTGPFAKNIQYF. The chain is assembled from TRBV27 and TRBJ2-4, and perhaps TRBD1 as D gene, on 6 matching bases. V drops 5 bases and J drops 1 base, leaving 15 bases in between. CDR1 and CDR2 are read off the germline V gene (reference sequence) as MNHEY and SMNVEV. The CDR3 starts with the cysteine, ends with the phenylalanine, and has 16 residues. Only CDR3 DNA remains: 48 bases, in frame from the first base.